This is a list of T cell receptor beta chains from one sample in a study of shared clonotypes between healthy human individuals. Produced via immunoSEQ multiplex PCR; TCRdb's table is partial and in-frame only. The data contain 170,000 or so clones, approximately 61% of them seen just once; the ten biggest clones take up less than 11%. Material for sequencing was memory CD4+ T cells sorted from blood. The receptors shown here come from a man aged 30 to 39 in good health. Each CDR3 is given with its conserved first and last residue. Each record gives: clone size, V gene, J gene, D gene, CDR3 DNA, CDR3 protein. D genes are given only for firm matches. Size is stated for part of the rows, as once, few or many counts, or as a class when the clone is expanded.

.	TRBV9	TRBJ2-7	TRBD1	TGTGCCAGCAGCGTAGCGGGACAGGGGGCAGGCGAGCAGTACTTC	CASSVAGQGAGEQYF
once	TRBV11-2	TRBJ2-1	TRBD2	TGTGCCAGCAGCGCCCTAAGCGGGAGGGCCAATGAGCAGTTCTTC	CASSALSGRANEQFF
.	TRBV5-1	TRBJ2-2	.	TGCGCCAGCAGCACTCTTGGTTTTTCAGGGGCCTACACCGGGGAGCTGTTTTTT	CASSTLGFSGAYTGELFF
.	TRBV5-6	TRBJ1-5	.	TGTGCCAGCAGCTTACAGGGAAACAATCAGCCCCAGCATTTT	CASSLQGNNQPQHF
.	TRBV7-1	TRBJ2-1	.	TGTGCCAGCAGCGACCTTGGGGTCTCCTACAATGAGCAGTTCTTC	CASSDLGVSYNEQFF
.	TRBV6-4	TRBJ2-5	.	TGTGCCAGCAGTGACTCCTACCAAGAGACCCAGTACTTC	CASSDSYQETQYF
.	TRBV9	TRBJ2-7	.	TGTGCCAGCAGCTTAGGGACTTTTTCCGAGCAGTACTTC	CASSLGTFSEQYF
.	TRBV5-1	TRBJ2-1	.	TGCGCCAGCAGCCAAGACCAAGCGCGGTACAATGAGCAGTTCTTC	CASSQDQARYNEQFF
.	TRBV7-9	TRBJ2-7	.	TGTGCCAGCAGCTTAGCGATTGGGAGGGAGCAGTACTTC	CASSLAIGREQYF
once	TRBV25-1	TRBJ2-7	TRBD1	TGTGCCAGCAGTGTCCCGGGACAGGGTCGGGAGCAGTACTTC	CASSVPGQGREQYF
.	TRBV7-8	TRBJ2-5	TRBD2	TGTGCCAGCAGCTTAATACTAGCGGGAGGGCCGGAGACCCAGTACTTC	CASSLILAGGPETQYF
.	TRBV14	TRBJ2-4	.	TGTGCCAGCAGCCAATTCGGGCGGGGAGATGCCAAAAACATTCAGTACTTC	CASSQFGRGDAKNIQYF
few	TRBV6-1	TRBJ1-5	.	TGTGCCAGCATATTACAGGCCAATCAGCCCCAGCATTTT	CASILQANQPQHF
.	TRBV6-5	TRBJ1-1	.	TGTGCCAGCAGTTCCCCTTCGGGAGGGGTTAGGACTGAAGCTTTCTTT	CASSSPSGGVRTEAFF
.	TRBV6-1	TRBJ1-5	.	TGTGCCAGCAGTGATCCCCGTCAGGGGAGTGTTCAGCCCCAGCATTTT	CASSDPRQGSVQPQHF
.	TRBV18	TRBJ1-1	.	TGTGCCAGCTCACCCGAGGTCAGGGGACGGAACACTGAAGCTTTCTTT	CASSPEVRGRNTEAFF
.	TRBV30	TRBJ2-5	.	TGTGCCTGGAGTTTACAGGGTACGGAGACCCAGTACTTC	CAWSLQGTETQYF
.	TRBV4-2	TRBJ1-5	TRBD1	TGTGCCAGCAGCCCTTCGACAGGGGCGACCAGCAATCAGCCCCAGCATTTT	CASSPSTGATSNQPQHF
.	TRBV6-1	TRBJ2-7	.	TGTGCCAGCAGTGGAACCCCGGCGGGGCAGTACTTC	CASSGTPAGQYF
.	TRBV19	TRBJ1-5	.	TGTGCCAGTAGTATGGGCCCCAATCAGCCCCAGCATTTT	CASSMGPNQPQHF
.	TRBV7-9	TRBJ2-6	TRBD2	TGTGCCAGCAGCCCTTTGGGAGCGGGGTCCCTCTCGGGGGCCAACGTCCTGACTTTC	CASSPLGAGSLSGANVLTF
.	TRBV6-6	TRBJ2-1	TRBD2	TGTGCCAGCAGTAGACTAGCGGTTGGTGATGAGCAGTTCTTC	CASSRLAVGDEQFF
.	TRBV7-2	TRBJ2-3	.	TGTGCCAGCAGCACCGGGATCCACACAGATACGCAGTATTTT	CASSTGIHTDTQYF
.	TRBV25-1	TRBJ2-1	.	TGTGCCAGCAGTGATAGATTGACCACCCCGCGCTCCTACAATGAGCAGTTCTTC	CASSDRLTTPRSYNEQFF
few	TRBV28	TRBJ1-2	TRBD1	TGTGCCAGCAGTTCGGCGACAGGGGATTATGGCTACACCTTC	CASSSATGDYGYTF
few	TRBV7-2	TRBJ1-2	TRBD1	TGTGCCAGCAGCACAAGACAGGGGCCCTTAGACGGCTACACCTTC	CASSTRQGPLDGYTF
.	TRBV9	TRBJ2-3	.	TGTGCCAGCAGCGTTCTCGGGACTGGTCACACAGATACGCAGTATTTT	CASSVLGTGHTDTQYF
.	TRBV10-3	TRBJ2-5	.	TGTGCCATCAATACAGATCCTGAAGAGACCCAGTACTTC	CAINTDPEETQYF
.	TRBV11-3	TRBJ2-1	.	TGTGCCAGCAGCTTAAAGAGCGGCGGGGATGAGCAGTTCTTC	CASSLKSGGDEQFF
once	TRBV7-9	TRBJ2-2	.	TGTGCCAGCAGCTTGATCTCGGCCGGGGAGCTGTTTTTT	CASSLISAGELFF
.	TRBV28	TRBJ2-7	TRBD2	TGTGCCTGCCACCGAGGACTAGCCTACGAGCAGTACTTC	CACHRGLAYEQYF
few	TRBV5-4	TRBJ2-5	.	TGTGCCAGCGGGCAGGGGGGAGAGACCCAGTACTTC	CASGQGGETQYF
once	TRBV6-5	TRBJ2-1	.	TGTGCCAGCAGTAACTCGAGGACACTAGACGAGCAGTTCTTC	CASSNSRTLDEQFF
.	TRBV5-1	TRBJ2-1	TRBD2	TGCGCCAGCAGCTTGGCCGTAGCGGGAGTCTACAATGAGCAGTTCTTC	CASSLAVAGVYNEQFF
.	TRBV6-6	TRBJ2-3	TRBD2	TGTGCCAGCAGTTACGGCGACAGCGGGAGGAGGGATACGCAGTATTTT	CASSYGDSGRRDTQYF
.	TRBV5-5	TRBJ2-4	TRBD1	TGTGCCAGCAGCCCGTCAGGGACAGCGAAAAACATTCAGTACTTC	CASSPSGTAKNIQYF
.	TRBV27	TRBJ1-5	TRBD1	TGTGCCAGCAGTGATAGACAGGGCCATGGCAATCAGCCCCAGCATTTT	CASSDRQGHGNQPQHF
.	TRBV7-8	TRBJ2-1	.	TGTGCCAGCAACGTTATTACCGCTACCCGCTCCTACAATGAGCAGTTCTTC	CASNVITATRSYNEQFF
.	TRBV14	TRBJ2-1	.	TGTGCCAGCAGCCAAGTTATCGGGAATGAGCAGTTCTTC	CASSQVIGNEQFF
.	TRBV27	TRBJ2-1	.	TGTGCCAGCAGTCCTCGCAGGGTAGGGAATGAGCAGTTCTTC	CASSPRRVGNEQFF
.	TRBV29-1	TRBJ1-1	.	TGCAGCGTTGAAGGGGGAGGGAACACTGAAGCTTTCTTT	CSVEGGGNTEAFF
many	TRBV2	TRBJ2-7	.	TGTGCCAGCAGGGTACAGGGAAACGAGCAGTACTTC	CASRVQGNEQYF
.	TRBV11-3	TRBJ2-4	TRBD2	TGTGCCAGCAGCCGGACGGGACGGGAGGGCCGTAACATTCAGTACTTC	CASSRTGREGRNIQYF
.	TRBV5-4	TRBJ2-1	TRBD2	TGTGCCAGCAGCCTAAGGACTAGCGGCCAATACAATGAGCAGTTCTTC	CASSLRTSGQYNEQFF
many	TRBV7-9	TRBJ2-1	.	TGTGCCAGCAGCTTAGACGGCAGGATCAATGAGCAGTTCTTC	CASSLDGRINEQFF
.	TRBV27	TRBJ2-7	TRBD2	TGTGCCAGCAGTTTGTCCATCGCGGGAGACCCCTCCGAGCAGTACTTC	CASSLSIAGDPSEQYF
.	TRBV5-1	TRBJ2-7	.	TGTGCCAGCAGCTTGGTGGCTCGGGAGCAGTACTTC	CASSLVAREQYF
.	TRBV5-6	TRBJ2-2	.	TGTGCCAGCAGCCCGGAGTGGAACACCGGGGAGCTGTTTTTT	CASSPEWNTGELFF
.	TRBV5-4	TRBJ2-7	.	TGTGCCAGCAGCCAACCTGACCTGGGGGAGCAGTACTTC	CASSQPDLGEQYF
.	TRBV15	TRBJ2-7	TRBD2	TGTGCCACCCGGACGGGAGGGCCGGGCGACGAGCAGTACTTC	CATRTGGPGDEQYF
.	TRBV5-1	TRBJ2-7	TRBD1	TGCGCCAGCAGCTTGGGAACGACAGGGGGCGGCGAGCAGTACTTC	CASSLGTTGGGEQYF